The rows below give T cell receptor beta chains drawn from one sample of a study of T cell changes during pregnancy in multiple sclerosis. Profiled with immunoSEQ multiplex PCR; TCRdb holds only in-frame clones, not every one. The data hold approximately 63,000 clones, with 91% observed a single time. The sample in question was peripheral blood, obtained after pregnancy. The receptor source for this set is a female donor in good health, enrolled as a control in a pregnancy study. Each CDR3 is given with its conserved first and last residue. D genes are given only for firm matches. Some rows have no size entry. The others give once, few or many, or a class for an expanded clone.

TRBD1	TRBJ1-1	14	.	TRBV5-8	TGTGCCAGCAGCTTGGGACAGGGAAGGACTGAAGCTTTCTTT	CASSLGQGRTEAFF
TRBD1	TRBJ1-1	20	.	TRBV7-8	TGTGCCAGCAGCCCCCGCAGGAGGGGATTGGGACAGGGGGTTTTCACTGAAGCTTTCTTT	CASSPRRRGLGQGVFTEAFF
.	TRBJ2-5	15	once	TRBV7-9	TGTGCCAGCAGCCGCGTAGGGGCGGAACAAGAGACCCAGTACTTC	CASSRVGAEQETQYF
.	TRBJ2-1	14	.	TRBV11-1	TGTGCCAGCAGCTCTGTAAGGGGCTACAATGAGCAGTTCTTC	CASSSVRGYNEQFF
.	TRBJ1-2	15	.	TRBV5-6	TGTGCCAGCAGCTTGGCAGGAAATGCTAACTATGGCTACACCTTC	CASSLAGNANYGYTF
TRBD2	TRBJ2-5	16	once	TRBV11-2	TGTGCCAGCAGCTTAGGGGCGCGGGGGTACCAAGAGACCCAGTACTTC	CASSLGARGYQETQYF
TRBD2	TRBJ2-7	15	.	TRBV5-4	TGTGCCAGCAGCAAATTAGCGGGGGGCCAATACGAGCAGTACTTC	CASSKLAGGQYEQYF
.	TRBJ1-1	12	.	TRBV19	TGTGCCAGTAGTGCGAGACAGGCCGAAGCTTTCTTT	CASSARQAEAFF
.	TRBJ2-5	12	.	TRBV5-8	TGTGCCAGCAGCAGACAGCAAGAGACCCAGTACTTC	CASSRQQETQYF
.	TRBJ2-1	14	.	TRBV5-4	TGTGCCAGCAGCGCGGGACGGGGGATCATGGAGCAGTTCTTC	CASSAGRGIMEQFF
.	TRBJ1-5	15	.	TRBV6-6	TGTGCCACAGATCTTTGGCAGGTGGTCCATCAGCCCCAGCATTTT	CATDLWQVVHQPQHF
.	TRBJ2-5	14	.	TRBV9	TGTGCCAGCAGCGTCGGGATGACTTCGGAGACCCAGTACTTC	CASSVGMTSETQYF
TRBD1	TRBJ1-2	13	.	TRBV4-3	TGCGCCAGCAGCCGAGACAGGGTGGGTGGCTACACCTTC	CASSRDRVGGYTF
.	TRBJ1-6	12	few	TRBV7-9	TGTGCCAGCAGCGGAGCCATTAGGCCCCTCCACTTT	CASSGAIRPLHF
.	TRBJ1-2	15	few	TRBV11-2	TGTGCCAGCAGCCTAACGGGAGCCTGGAGCTATGGCTACACCTTC	CASSLTGAWSYGYTF
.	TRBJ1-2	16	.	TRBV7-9	TGTGCCAGCAGCTTAGCGTCGGTCAGGGGAAACTATGGCTACACCTTC	CASSLASVRGNYGYTF
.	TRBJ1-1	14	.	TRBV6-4	TGTGCCAGCAGTGACTCTCCAGGGGCCACTGAAGCTTTCTTT	CASSDSPGATEAFF
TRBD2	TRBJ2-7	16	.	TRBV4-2	TGTGCCAGCAGCCAAGACTTAACTAGCGGCTCCTACGAGCAGTACTTC	CASSQDLTSGSYEQYF
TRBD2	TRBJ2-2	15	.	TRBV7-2	TGTGCCAGCAGCGGAGGTAGCGGGGGGGCCGGGGAGCTGTTTTTT	CASSGGSGGAGELFF
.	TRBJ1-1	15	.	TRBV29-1	TGCAGCGTTGCAGTTTTCGGAGGTTTTGCCACTGAAGCTTTCTTT	CSVAVFGGFATEAFF
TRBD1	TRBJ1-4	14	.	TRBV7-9	TGTGCCAGCAGACCAGACAGGGGTAATGAAAAACTGTTTTTT	CASRPDRGNEKLFF
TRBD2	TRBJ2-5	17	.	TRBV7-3	TGTGCCAGCAGCTTGGGCCCACTAGCGGGGGGGGTAGAGACCCAGTACTTC	CASSLGPLAGGVETQYF
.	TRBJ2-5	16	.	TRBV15	TGTGCCACCAGCAGAGATAATCCCAGGGCACCCGTCGGGCAGTACTTC	CATSRDNPRAPVGQYF
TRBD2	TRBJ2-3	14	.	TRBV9	TGTGCCAGCAGCGTAGGTAGCGGGGGAGATACGCAGTATTTT	CASSVGSGGDTQYF
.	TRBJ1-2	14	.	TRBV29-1	TGCAGCGTTGAAGATCCGGACAGCGACTATGGCTACACCTTC	CSVEDPDSDYGYTF
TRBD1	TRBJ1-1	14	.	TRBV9	TGTGCCAGCAGCGTAGAGGCAGGGGGAACTGAAGCTTTCTTT	CASSVEAGGTEAFF
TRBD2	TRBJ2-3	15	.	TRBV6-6	TGTGCCAGCAGTTACTCGGGGGGGACGACAGATACGCAGTATTTT	CASSYSGGTTDTQYF
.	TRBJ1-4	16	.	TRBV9	TGTGCCAGCAGCCTTCAGGGAGGGGGGACTAATGAAAAACTGTTTTTT	CASSLQGGGTNEKLFF
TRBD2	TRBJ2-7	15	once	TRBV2	TGTGCCAGCAGTCGGCTAGCGGGGGCCCTTTACGAGCAGTACTTC	CASSRLAGALYEQYF
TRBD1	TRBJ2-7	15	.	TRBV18	TGTGCCAGCTCACCGCTGACAGGGCTGGACTACGAGCAGTACTTC	CASSPLTGLDYEQYF